This TCR beta chain was sequenced in a study of T-cell reconstitution after alpha-beta-depleted transplantation in children (dated by TCRdb to 2016 to 2017). Some background on the complete study: T-cell immune reconstitution after TCRalphabeta/CD19-depleted allogeneic hematopoietic cell transplantation in children was quantitatively tracked in the study by means of TCR repertoire profiling.

From its cysteine to its phenylalanine, the CDR3 spans 15 amino acids. The retained sequence is limited to the CDR3, 45 bases, with the frame set at the first base. V trim: 3 bases; J trim: 3 bases; unmatched bases: 8. The library was prepared using PCR. Sequencing took place on an Illumina HiSeq 2500. TCR library preparation used molecular barcoding, with unique molecular identifiers applied to normalize quantification of the TCRbeta repertoire. TCRdb reprocessing: public reads trimmed at Q25 with fastp, clones called with MiXCR, in-frame beta chains kept. CDR3 protein sequences are deduplicated, and each keeps its most common genes and DNA. The sample table shows 350,000 to 450,000 distinct CDR3 sequences, and about 14% are seen once. The ten top clones hold around 4.1% of the sample. Comment on this clonotype: Its target antigen remains unknown. No much larger clone exists at a distance of one base, and base qualities are not known.

This receptor chain uses TRBV12-3 or TRBV12-4 and TRBJ2-7, and TRBD2 matches 7 of the central bases. This clonotype originated in a human donor who donated a stem cell graft to a child with Fanconi anemia. The starting material was PBMCs, obtained from the stem cell graft. The CDR3 has the sequence CASSLRSGAYYEQYF. The DNA reads as follows: TGTGCCAGCAGTTTGAGGAGCGGGGCGTACTACGAGCAGTACTTC.